This section outlines one T cell receptor (beta chain) sequence together with its context. Its target antigen remains unknown. No per-base quality is available; no much larger clone lies one base away. The donors were healthy, HIV-negative adults who had no recently reported acute infections or vaccinations. All donors were Caucasian adults living in Nashville, Tennessee, USA. Magnetic negative selection was used to enrich CD4+ T cells, after which naive cells were positively selected on CD45RA and the negative fraction became the memory subset. Blood was obtained by leukapheresis, after which PBMCs were separated by Ficoll-Histopaque density gradient centrifugation and cryopreserved in liquid nitrogen vapor phase. Purity and quantity of every magnetically sorted T cell population were checked by analytical flow cytometry. Genomic DNA was isolated from every sorted fraction and measured by UV absorbance on a Nanodrop 2000c.

This record comes from a study of shared clonotypes between healthy human individuals (dated by TCRdb to 2019 to 2021). About the study as a whole: A couple of women and three men aged 18 to 49 years were included in the cohort. For each donor, three plates each were used for CD4 naive and CD4 memory, two plates were used for CD8 naive, and one plate was used for CD8 memory. To estimate repertoire size and how much clonotype sharing occurs between individuals, the study deeply sequenced the blood TCR repertoires of roughly 5 healthy adults. Libraries were prepared and TCR repertoires were sequenced by different laboratories using diverse techniques, in order to increase sequencing depth and limit assay-specific biases. Each donor's leukapheresis produced roughly between about 0.8 and 8.9 billion PBMCs. The research as a whole found: Even with the large sequencing depth, rarefaction of the sorted-subset datasets indicated that sequencing was incomplete. Naive subsets generally had larger estimated clonotype richness than memory subsets did. Based on pairwise subsampling, the degree of clonotype sharing among donors was expected to be affected by sequencing depth. Compared with non-shared clonotypes, clonotypes shared by all four sorted-subset donors had higher generation probabilities. Sharing across a handful of donors was observed for approximately 5% of naive CD4, 3.5% of naive CD8, 2% to 2.5% of memory CD4, and about 0.38% of memory CD8 clonotypes. Sampling was restricted to blood, and TCR repertoires in tissue are likely to differ from TCR repertoires in blood. The small number of donors limited the genetic and exposure-history diversity represented.

The junction carries 11 bases between V and J, which are trimmed by 1 base and 7 bases respectively. Including cysteine and phenylalanine, the CDR3 has 15 amino acids. The retained sequence is limited to the CDR3, 45 bases, with the frame set at the first base. Looking up the germline V gene yields CDR1 MNHNS and CDR2 SASEGT. TCR CDR3 regions were amplified from genomic DNA by multiplex PCR using the deep immunoSEQ assay. Extracted genomic DNA from each cell subset was distributed evenly across all wells of several immunoSEQ 96-well plates, and each plate was treated as a replicate. For sorted subsets, about 200 ng genomic DNA, equal to approximately 30,000 T cell genomes, was loaded into each replicate PCR. Purified libraries were measured with a Qubit 3.0 fluorometer, size-checked on a Bioanalyzer 2100, and measured again with the KAPA Library Quantification kit. Each immunoSEQ 96-well plate was sequenced on its own single-read 150-cycle Illumina NextSeq 550 flow cell. In the original analysis: Because the immunoSEQ output included only junctional sequences and no quality scores, the filtering could not be the same as the filtering used for full-length reads. To assign V/J genes and CDR3, sequences were annotated using PyIR, a Python wrapper for IgBLAST v1.9, with IMGT germline references. Any read was removed if the V/J assignment was weak (E-value above 1e-6), the CDR3 was missing, or the read contained stop codons, out-of-frame junctions, or ambiguous translated residues. V3J clonotypes were defined by identical inferred V gene, J gene, and CDR3 amino acid sequence. Percentage overlap between repertoires was computed as shared unique clonotypes divided by the size of the smaller repertoire. Repertoire richness was assessed with RTK rarefaction, the Chao1 estimator, and Recon v2.1 estimates of unobserved clonotypes. For all TCRbeta clonotypes obtained by the gDNA method from a handful of donors, generation probabilities were computed with OLGA. TCRdb re-hosts the immuneACCESS table, in-frame sequences only. Its copies lack some clones; in the studies checked, an unresolved V gene accounts for under half of them, and the cause for the rest is not known. V and J calls and clone size are as listed in that table; D and trimming were resolved from the DNA. The sample has approximately 2.1 million clones on record, roughly 93% of them singletons. The top ten constitute 0.39% of the sample.

The sample comprised naive CD4+ T cells from PBMCs. What the cell subset or site label conveys for this sample: CD45RA+ positively selected. The TCR comes from a man aged 18 to 30 in good health. Some clones in this sample may be carry-over from other donors' samples. The chain couples TRBV6-1 to TRBJ1-6; TRBD1 could be the D gene, as 5 bases match. The CDR3 amino acid sequence is: CASSEVVRANSPLHF. The nucleotide sequence is given as TGTGCCAGCAGTGAAGTTGTCAGGGCCAATTCACCCCTCCACTTT.